This T cell receptor beta chain was captured in a study of shared clonotypes between healthy human individuals. Findings of the study overall: Only blood samples were collected, and tissue repertoires likely differ.

The germline gives CDR1 SGHDT, CDR2 YYEEEE. Trimming shortened V by 2 bases and J by 7 bases, and 10 bases separated the two germline ends. The CDR3 is 13 residues long. Here immunoSEQ multiplex PCR was the method, and the copy in TCRdb shows in-frame clones only, minus some. This sample has about 2 million clones, with about 95% found just once. Terminally differentiated effector memory CD45RA+ cells were excluded from the naive CD8 cells, which were CD45RO-negative and positively selected for CCR7. In its sample, this clone was seen a few times. Its antigen is undetermined. The sample carries other DNA sequences with the same CDR3.

The TCR was taken from a man between 18 and 29 years old in good health. The chain employs TRBV5-6 and TRBJ1-5; TRBD1 might be the D (5 bases). Sequenced input: naive CD8+ T cells sorted from blood. CDR3: CASSFGGDQPQHF. CDR3 DNA sequence: TGTGCCAGCAGCTTCGGGGGGGACCAGCCCCAGCATTTT.